This note documents a single T cell receptor beta chain sequence. Its antigen is not known. This record belongs to a study of CXCR3-negative and CXCR3-positive naive CD8 T cells. Definition of naive CD8+ T cells rested on a CD45RO-CCR7+CD27+CD95- profile. In preparing the TRB cDNA libraries, 5' RACE with UMI labels was used. TCRdb re-called the 5' RACE reads and gives one entry per CDR3 protein, without DNA. The record lists 100,000 to 150,000 distinct CDR3 sequences, of which the ten most abundant hold 0.29%. Study-wide results and limits: TRB CDR3 properties served as the basis for inferring TCR strength, and surface CD5 was comparable between naive subsets.

The length of the CDR3 is 14 residues. CDR1 is SGHAT and CDR2 is FQNNGV in the germline V gene. V gene TRBV11-2 combines with J gene TRBJ2-1; the D call of TRBD1 rests on TCRdb alone, since no DNA is present to check it. Source material: naive CXCR3- CD8+ T cells from blood. As for subset: CD45RO-CCR7+CD27+CD95- naive CD8+ T cells lacking CXCR3 (TNR3-). The sequence derives from a human donor in good health. Some clones in this sample may be carry-over from other donors' samples. CDR3 in amino acids: CASSLSTGLNEQFF.